This TCR beta chain emerged from a study of graft-versus-host responses after intestinal transplantation. This table comes from immunoSEQ multiplex PCR, and its TCRdb copy is limited to in-frame clones, with some not included. The sample yields fewer than 30,000 clones, roughly 88% seen once. This CDR3 region has 13 residues. Per germline, CDR1 SGHVS and CDR2 FNYEAQ. With V trimmed by 5 bases and J by 5 bases, 4 bases remained unmatched. The sample was PBMCs, taken around 14 months after intestinal transplant. This rearrangement joins TRBV7-6 to TRBJ1-1; 8 bases are a match to TRBD1. This sequence originates from a human patient who received an intestinal transplant, so some T cells may come from the graft donor. This chain's CDR3 is CASSGTGGTEAFF. The CDR3 bases are TGTGCCAGCAGCGGGACAGGTGGGACTGAAGCTTTCTTT.